The 17 T cell receptor beta chains below were found in one sample sequenced in a study of technical replicates of blood from a handful of donors. Measured with immunoSEQ multiplex PCR; TCRdb has only the in-frame clones, and not every one. The table lists fewer than 90,000 clones, about 93% of them singletons, with about 0.23% in the top ten. The sample taken for sequencing was T cells isolated from PBMCs. The receptors shown here come from a human donor in good health.

This chain links TRBV2 with TRBJ2-5; TRBD2 agrees at 7 bases. Germline V gene lookup returns CDR1 SNHLY and CDR2 FYNNEI. V lost 6 bases and J lost 5; bases outside the gene matches: 15. The CDR3 runs 16 residues. The CDR3 loop reads CASRAAWGGPSETQYF. CDR3 nucleotide sequence: TGTGCCAGCAGGGCCGCTTGGGGAGGGCCATCGGAGACCCAGTACTTC.

The chain joins TRBV5-4 to TRBJ2-7, with 12 bases identical to TRBD2. Germline V lookup: CDR1 SGHNT, CDR2 YYREEE (reference sequence). The CDR3 has 16 residues. Losses at the gene ends were 2 bases for V and 4 bases for J; bases not matched to a gene: 7. This CDR3 is CASSFGASGGVYEQYF. In DNA, the CDR3 is TGTGCCAGCAGCTTCGGGGCTAGCGGGGGGGTATACGAGCAGTACTTC.

CDR3 sequence: CASSAFTENTEAFF. The CDR3 DNA reads TGTGCCAGCAGCGCCTTTACAGAAAACACTGAAGCTTTCTTT. The chain combines TRBV9 with TRBJ1-1; D is unclear. There are 14 residues in the CDR3. The V gene's germline CDR1 is SGDLS and CDR2 YYNGEE. Trimming cost V 3 bases and J 2 bases, with 11 bases left between them.

The chain links TRBV6-1 to TRBJ1-1; possible D gene TRBD1, 6 bases. Per germline, CDR1 MNHNS and CDR2 SASEGT. The V and J ends lost 4 bases and 5 bases respectively, with 11 bases between them. The CDR3 loop spans 13 amino acids. The DNA of the CDR3 is TGTGCCAGCAGTGCGGCACAGGGTACTGAAGCTTTCTTT. Residues: CASSAAQGTEAFF.

The chain is built from TRBV4-1 and TRBJ2-7; 8 bases line up with TRBD1. Germline trimming cut 2 bases from V and 6 bases from J; bases unmatched to any gene: 15. The CDR3 has 17 amino acids. CDR1 and CDR2 from the germline V gene are MGHRA and YSYEKL. The CDR3 spells CASSQLAGQGSSSEQYF. The CDR3 nucleotides are TGCGCCAGCAGCCAACTCGCCGGACAGGGCTCATCTAGCGAGCAGTACTTC.

The J gene is TRBJ2-7, the V gene TRBV2; 14 bases line up with TRBD2. Germline V gene lookup returns CDR1 SNHLY and CDR2 FYNNEI. Losses at the gene ends were 3 bases for V and 2 bases for J; bases not matched to a gene: 3. The CDR3 consists of 16 residues. The CDR3 DNA sequence: TGTGCCAGCAGTGAGGGACTAGCGGGGGCCGCCTACGAGCAGTACTTC. This translates into CASSEGLAGAAYEQYF.

CDR3 in DNA: TGTGCCAGCAGCTTAAACAGCCCTGGCTATGGCTACACCTTC. Translating it yields CASSLNSPGYGYTF. This chain connects TRBV7-2 to TRBJ1-2; D uncertain. V was clipped by 2 bases and J by 4 bases, with 11 bases between them. This CDR3 comprises 14 residues. CDR1 is SGHTA and CDR2 is FQGNSA in the germline V gene.

The gene calls are TRBV28 and TRBJ2-7, with D perhaps TRBD2 (6 bases). The CDR3 totals 14 residues. The germline gives CDR1 MDHEN, CDR2 SYDVKM. The V gene lost 7 bases and the J gene lost 4 bases, with 17 bases spanning the gap. The CDR3 nucleotides are TGTGCCAGCAAACTTCACGGGAGTGGGTACGAGCAGTACTTC. Amino acid sequence: CASKLHGSGYEQYF.

In DNA, the CDR3 is TGTGCCAGCAGTCCACTGACAGGACGTAACACTGAAGCTTTCTTT. It is translated as CASSPLTGRNTEAFF. The J gene is TRBJ1-1, the V gene TRBV28; D is possibly TRBD1 (6 bases). Germline loops: CDR1 MDHEN, CDR2 SYDVKM. The length of the CDR3 is 15 residues. Trimming pared 5 bases from V and 2 bases from J, leaving 15 bases between. Complete variable domain (other parts from reference TRBV28 and TRBJ1-1): DVKVTQSSRYLVKRTGEKVFLECVQDMDHENMFWYRQDPGLGLRLIYFSYDVKMKEKGDIPEGYSVSREKKERFSLILESASTNQTSMYLCASSPLTGRNTEAFFGQGTRLTVV.

V usage is TRBV5-1 and J usage is TRBJ2-7; perhaps TRBD2 as D (6 bases). The CDR3 has 15 amino acids. V lost 2 bases, J lost 1 base, and 13 bases lay in between. Per the germline V gene, CDR1 is SGHRS and CDR2 is YFSETQ. The CDR3 region has the DNA TGCGCCAGCAGCTTCGCGGGGAAAAATTCCTACGAGCAGTACTTC. Translating gives CASSFAGKNSYEQYF.

The chain has TRBV11-2 and TRBJ2-1; TRBD2 is a possible D gene (6 bases). Deletions cut 3 bases from V and 8 bases from J, with 23 bases between. The length of the CDR3 is 17 residues. Germline V gene lookup returns CDR1 SGHAT and CDR2 FQNNGV. The CDR3 loop is CASSLLGGARRTDEQFF. The CDR3 DNA follows: TGTGCCAGCAGCTTGCTAGGCGGGGCCCGGAGGACTGATGAGCAGTTCTTC.

V gene TRBV28 combines with J gene TRBJ1-5, with no clear D. CDR1 and CDR2 (germline): MDHEN, SYDVKM. The V end lost 6 bases, the J end lost 3 bases, and 12 bases lay between the germline ends. This CDR3 has 14 residues. The CDR3: CASRGRPLNQPQHF. The CDR3 DNA follows: TGTGCCAGCAGAGGGAGGCCGCTCAATCAGCCCCAGCATTTT.

V is TRBV27 and J is TRBJ2-5; TRBD1 matches 8 bases. This CDR3 contains 16 residues. V gave up 5 bases and J gave up 3 bases; unmatched junction bases: 11. CDR1 is MNHEY, CDR2 SMNVEV, per germline (reference sequence). The CDR3 nucleotides read TGTGCCAGCAGTAGATCAGGGGGCTGGCGCAAAGAGACCCAGTACTTC. Translation: CASSRSGGWRKETQYF.

The rearrangement joins TRBV11-3 to TRBJ2-3; D unclear. V lost 8 bases, J lost 0 bases, and 9 bases lay in between. Germline assignment: CDR1 SGHNT and CDR2 YENEEA. The CDR3 runs 13 residues. The CDR3, as DNA: TGTGCCAGCCACCCCTATAGCACAGATACGCAGTATTTT. This sequence encodes CASHPYSTDTQYF.

V usage is TRBV4-1 and J usage is TRBJ2-5, with a possible D match to TRBD1 (5 bases). Looked up from germline, CDR1 is MGHRA and CDR2 is YSYEKL. Trimming pared 6 bases from V and 2 bases from J, leaving 16 bases between. The CDR3 is 15 residues long. The CDR3 sequence: CASRNQIQGQETQYF. The CDR3 region has the DNA TGCGCCAGCAGAAACCAAATCCAGGGTCAAGAGACCCAGTACTTC.

The chain links TRBV28 to TRBJ1-5, with D hard to call. The CDR3 runs 9 residues. Trimming left V 10 bases short and J 11 bases short, with 9 bases between. The germline V gene encodes CDR1 MDHEN and CDR2 SYDVKM. The DNA for the CDR3 is TGTGCCACCGGTGCGGCCCAGCATTTT. Residues: CATGAAQHF.

The chain links TRBV18 to TRBJ1-5, with D perhaps TRBD1 (5 bases). The CDR3 has 17 residues. V dropped 3 bases and J dropped 1 base, with 16 bases sitting between them. Germline V gene lookup returns CDR1 KGHSH and CDR2 LQKENI. The CDR3 loop reads CASSPGTEARSNQPQHF. The CDR3, as DNA: TGTGCCAGCTCACCCGGGACTGAGGCTAGAAGCAATCAGCCCCAGCATTTT.